The TCR beta chain under discussion was sequenced for a study of glioma-infiltrating T cells after dendritic cell vaccination. Using immunoSEQ multiplex PCR, the repertoire was profiled, and TCRdb retains in-frame clones only, with some absent. The data contain around 62,000 clones, more than 75% of them singletons. In germline, CDR1 is LNHDA, CDR2 SQIVND (reference sequence). This CDR3 is 16 amino acids long. The V segment lost 3 bases and the J segment 4 bases; nucleotides outside the gene matches: 7. The sample here was blood, taken before dendritic cell vaccination. The receptor comes from a human donor with glioblastoma. The chain couples TRBV19 to TRBJ2-2; 8 bases line up with TRBD2. CDR3 DNA sequence: TGTGCCAGTAGTATCGGAATAGCGGGGATCACCGGGGAGCTGTTTTTT. Translating gives CASSIGIAGITGELFF.